This is a list of T cell receptor beta chains from one sample in a study of PD-L1 blockade in urothelial cancer. Profiled with immunoSEQ multiplex PCR; TCRdb holds only in-frame clones, not every one. The sample lists around 120,000 clones; roughly 90% were seen once. The sample consisted of PBMCs, taken around atezolizumab (anti-PD-L1) treatment. These receptors came from a man between 60 and 75 years old with urothelial cancer. Each CDR3 is given with its conserved first and last residue. The D gene is left open where the match is weak. Expanded clones get a size class; other rows say once, few or many, or leave the size out.

TRBJ1-2 TRBV13 once NA CASSSRILPHGYTF TGTGCCAGCAGCTCGCGGATTCTACCCCATGGCTACACCTTC
TRBJ1-2 TRBV28 NA NA CASSFGQTDYGYTF TGTGCCAGCAGTTTCGGACAGACGGACTATGGCTACACCTTC
TRBJ2-1 TRBV4-2 NA TRBD2 CASSQEKAGLAGEQFF TGTGCCAGCAGCCAAGAGAAGGCTGGACTAGCGGGTGAGCAGTTCTTC
TRBJ2-5 TRBV5-5 NA TRBD2 CASSLGSGRFEETQYF TGTGCCAGCAGCTTGGGTAGCGGGAGATTCGAGGAGACCCAGTACTTC
TRBJ2-2 TRBV11-1 NA NA CASSPNGPPNTGELFF TGTGCCAGCAGCCCCAATGGCCCCCCGAACACCGGGGAGCTGTTTTTT
TRBJ2-3 TRBV6-5 few NA CASSYRTASSTDTQYF TGTGCCAGCAGTTACCGAACAGCCTCTAGCACAGATACGCAGTATTTT
TRBJ1-4 TRBV6-6 NA NA CASSPSTNEKLFF TGTGCCAGCAGTCCCTCAACTAATGAAAAACTGTTTTTT
TRBJ2-5 TRBV19 NA TRBD1 CASTRTGVETQYF TGTGCCAGTACTAGGACAGGGGTTGAGACCCAGTACTTC
TRBJ1-4 TRBV28 NA TRBD1 CASSLAGQGKLFF TGTGCCAGCAGTTTGGCAGGACAGGGGAAACTGTTTTTT
TRBJ1-1 TRBV13 NA NA CASSSQGVTTEAFF TGTGCCAGCAGCTCTCAGGGTGTGACCACTGAAGCTTTCTTT
TRBJ2-1 TRBV6-5 NA NA CASSYRGSRSYNEQFF TGTGCCAGCAGTTACCGCGGCTCCCGATCCTACAATGAGCAGTTCTTC
TRBJ1-2 TRBV28 NA NA CASSVRTESYGYTF TGTGCCAGCAGCGTCAGGACAGAGTCCTATGGCTACACCTTC
TRBJ2-5 TRBV18 NA NA CASSPTGQGTQYF TGTGCCAGCTCACCGACTGGCCAAGGGACCCAGTACTTC